This record covers a single T cell receptor beta chain. The entry originates in a study of blood T cell repertoires in COVID-19. At the level of the study: The United States, Italy and Spain were the sources of the acute and convalescent COVID-19 samples. Nucleic acid was either cDNA or gDNA, and it came from T cells, B-cell-depleted T cells, or PBMCs.

V was pared by 5 bases and J by 10 bases, with 8 bases of the junction left unmatched. Looked up from germline, CDR1 is SGHTA and CDR2 is FQGNSA. This CDR3 contains 14 residues. In the study's own analysis: Cell counts per sample came from amplifying reference gene primers. Clones were sequenced by immunoSEQ multiplex PCR, and TCRdb holds only the in-frame ones, with some missing. Clonal size and the V and J genes are those of that table, whereas D and trimming came from the DNA. The sample lists about 55,000 clones, around nine tenths occurring once. This receptor was obtained from a man in his sixties with active COVID-19. The chain joins TRBV7-2 to TRBJ1-6; TRBD1 matches at 7 bases. The sequenced sample was peripheral blood. For the CDR3, the DNA is TGTGCCAGCAGCGAACAGGGGAGGATCTCACCCCTCCACTTT. This sequence encodes CASSEQGRISPLHF. Based on the CDR3 plus reference TRBV7-2 and TRBJ1-6, the full variable domain is GAGVSQSPSNKVTEKGKDVELRCDPISGHTALYWYRQSLGQGLEFLIYFQGNSAPDKSGLPSDRFSAERTGGSVSTLTIQRTQQEDSAVYLCASSEQGRISPLHFGNGTRLTVT.